This T cell receptor beta chain was sequenced in a study of shared T cell receptors in the human thymus. Germline lookup yields CDR1 SGHDT and CDR2 YYEEEE. The CDR3 totals 16 residues. The trim removed 3 bases at V and 4 bases at J, leaving 6 bases unmatched. Produced via immunoSEQ multiplex PCR; TCRdb's table is partial and in-frame only. The sample has about 710,000 clones; more than 70% are singletons. These data also formed part of another study, on human thymus T cells. That paper adds: Thymus tissue was removed during corrective cardiac surgery. Related research described strongly overlapping thymic repertoires in unrelated people.

The material sequenced was thymocytes. The chain links TRBV5-6 to TRBJ2-7, with 14 positions matching TRBD2. This TCR derives from a boy under two years old with a congenital heart defect. The CDR3 loop is CASSSGLAGESYEQYF. The CDR3 DNA is TGTGCCAGCAGCTCGGGACTAGCGGGAGAGTCGTACGAGCAGTACTTC.